This TCR beta chain was obtained from a study of brain metastases from non-small cell lung cancer (dated by TCRdb to between 2018 and 2021). In the study overall: The study profiled the immune microenvironment of paired resected primary tumors and brain metastases taken from patients with non-small-cell lung cancer.

There are 16 amino acids in the CDR3, from cysteine to phenylalanine inclusive. Only CDR3 DNA remains: 48 bases, in frame from the first base. The germline V gene gives CDR1 as SGDLS and CDR2 as YYNGEE. Unmatched junction bases come to 8, with V trimmed by 1 base and J by 5 bases. As for this clone: What antigen it recognizes has not been identified. Base qualities are not provided; no much larger clone lies one nucleotide away.

The cohort was made up of over 35 patients with surgically resected non-small-cell lung cancer, each of whom had both a primary tumor specimen and a brain metastasis specimen. Archival formalin-fixed, paraffin-embedded tissues were used as the tumor specimens. The study at large found these results: TCR repertoires were found to be largely shared between paired brain metastases and primary tumors, although sparse T-cell densities were observed in the brain metastases. Compared with the matched primary tumors, T-cell clones appeared to be expanded in approximately 70% of brain metastases. Lower T-cell infiltration was exhibited by brain metastases compared with primary tumors (P < 0.001).

Libraries were built with the immunoSEQ multiplex PCR assay. T-cell receptor beta chain repertoire sequencing was performed alongside a 770-gene immune expression panel. TCRdb carries this immuneACCESS record with in-frame sequences only. Its versions omit some clonotypes, under half of them owing to an unresolved V gene in the studies checked, with the rest unexplained. The sample yields around 8,000 clones; roughly 80% were counted once. Jointly, the top ten make up around 4% of the sample. Sequencing used primary lung tumor tissue. The cell subset or site label on this specimen signifies: primary lung tumor paired with brain metastasis. The receptor was derived from a donor at least 40 years old with non-small cell lung cancer. The chain uses TRBV9 and TRBJ2-3; the central 9 bases match TRBD2. CDR3 loop: CASSVSSGGSLDTQYF. The DNA is TGTGCCAGCAGCGTATCCAGCGGGGGGTCGTTAGATACGCAGTATTTT.